The 8 T cell receptor beta chains below were found in one sample sequenced in a study of T cell responses to AZD1222 COVID-19 vaccine. Data came from immunoSEQ multiplex PCR; TCRdb stores just in-frame clones and leaves some out. In the table there are 150,000 to 180,000 clones, 90% of which are singletons. Sequenced material: peripheral blood, taken 28 days after the second AZD1222 dose. Every receptor here comes from an adult who received the AZD1222 COVID-19 vaccine.

This clone turned up a few times. The chain has TRBV5-1 and TRBJ1-1, with 7 bases fitting TRBD1. The CDR3 spans 16 residues. Trimming took 4 bases from V and 0 from J; bases not matched to a gene: 9. Germline-derived CDR1 and CDR2 are SGHRS and YFSETQ. This CDR3 reads CASSPSGGGMNTEAFF. In nucleotides, the CDR3 is TGCGCCAGCAGCCCGTCAGGGGGGGGAATGAACACTGAAGCTTTCTTT.

This chain uses TRBV11-2 with TRBJ2-7, with unresolved D. Germline CDR1 and CDR2: SGHAT and FQNNGV. V gave up 4 bases and J gave up 4 bases, with 11 bases separating them. The CDR3 runs 13 residues. The CDR3 bases are TGTGCCAGCAGCTCCCGCCGGGTATACGAGCAGTACTTC. It encodes CASSSRRVYEQYF.

This clone was seen only once. V gene TRBV6-4 combines with J gene TRBJ2-7, with TRBD2 matching over 10 bases. The CDR3 is made up of 14 amino acids. CDR1 MRHNA and CDR2 SNTAGT come from the germline V gene. The V gene end was trimmed by 5 bases and the J gene end by 3 bases; junction bases not matched to a gene: 4. The CDR3: CASSPLAGVYEQYF. Here the CDR3 DNA reads TGTGCCAGCAGTCCGCTAGCGGGGGTCTACGAGCAGTACTTC.

This chain connects TRBV14 to TRBJ2-2, with 11 bases that match TRBD1. After removal of 4 bases from V and 0 bases from J, the junction contained 7 bases not matched to a gene. Germline V lookup: CDR1 SGHDN, CDR2 FVKESK. The length of the CDR3 is 18 residues. CDR3 DNA: TGTGCCAGCAGCCCCAGGAGGGGACAGGGGGCGAACACCGGGGAGCTGTTTTTT. Its protein product is CASSPRRGQGANTGELFF.

The genes are TRBV28 and TRBJ1-5; 7 nucleotides line up with TRBD1. Germline lookup yields CDR1 MDHEN and CDR2 SYDVKM. V dropped 6 bases and J dropped 9; count of bases not matched to a gene: 11. This CDR3 is built from 14 residues. CDR3 sequence reads: CASRSGGRSRPQHF. DNA for the CDR3: TGTGCCAGCAGGTCAGGGGGGAGGTCGAGGCCCCAGCATTTT.

The rearrangement links TRBV30 to TRBJ1-6, with 7 bases identical to TRBD1. Unmatched junction bases numbered 3, after V lost 1 base and J lost 6 bases. The germline CDR1 and CDR2 sequences are GTSNPN and SVGIG (reference sequence). The CDR3 length is 14 residues. This CDR3 is CAWSGHRGNSPLHF. CDR3 DNA: TGTGCCTGGAGTGGTCACAGGGGTAATTCACCCCTCCACTTT.

The J gene is TRBJ1-2, the V gene TRBV3-1 (or the pseudogene TRBV3-2); D is unclear. V lost 1 base and J lost 2, with 5 bases in between. The length of the CDR3 is 13 residues. The germline V gene has CDR1 LGHDT and CDR2 YNNKEL (reference sequence). CDR3 sequence: CASSQGGNYGYTF. In DNA, the CDR3 is TGTGCCAGCAGCCAAGGTGGGAACTATGGCTACACCTTC.

The V call is TRBV6-5, the J call TRBJ2-2; 10 bases are a match to TRBD2. Per germline, CDR1 MNHEY and CDR2 SVGAGI. The junction had 3 bases not matched to a gene; V was cut back by 10 bases and J by 1 base. The CDR3 loop spans 14 amino acids. The CDR3 coding sequence is TGTGCCAAATTAGCGGGGGGGAACACCGGGGAGCTGTTTTTT. It translates to CAKLAGGNTGELFF.